Listed below are T cell receptor beta chains from one sample, sequenced in a study of blood T cell repertoires in COVID-19. Assay used: immunoSEQ multiplex PCR; TCRdb lists only in-frame clones, some missing. The sample consists of about 260,000 clones, around 89% of them appearing once. The sample was PBMCs or T cells enriched from blood (not recorded which). Source of these receptors: a woman aged 35 to 49 with acute COVID-19. Each CDR3 is given with its conserved first and last residue. Each record gives: CDR3 DNA, CDR3 protein, V gene, clone size, J gene, D gene. The D gene is left open where the match is weak. Rows may omit the clone size; those that give it use once, few, many or a size class.

TGTGCCAGTAGAACAGGGTCCCAACAAGGTGGCGGGGAGCTGTTTTTT CASRTGSQQGGGELFF TRBV19 NA TRBJ2-2 NA
TGTGCCAGCTCACCAATGCTAGCGGGTATGAGCAATGAGCAGTTCTTC CASSPMLAGMSNEQFF TRBV18 NA TRBJ2-1 TRBD2
TGTGCCAGCAGTGATGTAGCGGGAGGGCCGGTCGGGGAGCTGTTTTTT CASSDVAGGPVGELFF TRBV2 NA TRBJ2-2 TRBD2
TGTGCCAGCGGCTCAGGGGCGCAAGAGACCCAGTACTTC CASGSGAQETQYF TRBV2 NA TRBJ2-5 NA
TGTGCCAGCAGTGAAGGTTACACGAGGACCCTCCACTTT CASSEGYTRTLHF TRBV2 NA TRBJ1-6 NA
TGCAGCGTAGACCGAGGGTTGATGAACACTGAAGCTTTCTTT CSVDRGLMNTEAFF TRBV29-1 NA TRBJ1-1 NA
TGTGCCAGCAGCTTAGAACCCGGGACAGTCGAGCAGTACTTC CASSLEPGTVEQYF TRBV7-6 few TRBJ2-7 TRBD1
TGTGCCAGCAGTTACTCGGGCCAACCCTACACCATATATTTT CASSYSGQPYTIYF TRBV6-6 NA TRBJ1-3 NA
TGTGCCAGCAGTTCCGGACAGGGGGCAGTAAAAGATACGCAGTATTTT CASSSGQGAVKDTQYF TRBV6-5 once TRBJ2-3 TRBD1
TGTGCCAGCAGTGAAGAGGCTAGCGGAGGCACCAGCACAGATACGCAGTATTTT CASSEEASGGTSTDTQYF TRBV7-9 NA TRBJ2-3 TRBD2
TGTGCCAGCAGCGGACGCGGGACAGCAGTTAGTCCCGAAGCTTTCTTT CASSGRGTAVSPEAFF TRBV11-2 NA TRBJ1-1 TRBD1
TGCGCCAGCAGTGAATATCCTCGGGGAACTGAAGCTTTCTTT CASSEYPRGTEAFF TRBV10-1 NA TRBJ1-1 NA
TGTGCCAGCAGTGAGGGAGTCACCTATGGCTACACCTTC CASSEGVTYGYTF TRBV6-1 NA TRBJ1-2 NA
TGCGCCAGCAGTCACCGGGACAGGCGGTGGTGGCAGTACTTC CASSHRDRRWWQYF TRBV5-1 NA TRBJ2-7 TRBD1
TGCGCCAGCAGCTTGTATCAGGGAGGGAACACTGAAGCTTTCTTT CASSLYQGGNTEAFF TRBV5-1 NA TRBJ1-1 NA
TGTGCCAGCAGCCAAGCCGGACTAGAAGACACAGATACGCAGTATTTT CASSQAGLEDTDTQYF TRBV3-1/TRBV3-2 few TRBJ2-3 TRBD2
TGTGCCAGCAGCTCGTCGCGGGCCTCCAGGCCTGGAAACACCATATATTTT CASSSSRASRPGNTIYF TRBV7-8 NA TRBJ1-3 NA
TGTGCCAGCAGCAAAGGACTAGCGGGAGTGGCTGGGACCCAGTACTTC CASSKGLAGVAGTQYF TRBV21-1 NA TRBJ2-5 NA
TGTGCCAGCAGACCTCCCGTAGGTCGGGGGAACACTGAAGCTTTCTTT CASRPPVGRGNTEAFF TRBV11-2 few TRBJ1-1 NA
TGCAGCGGTCAGGATAGCGGAAACATTCAGTACTTC CSGQDSGNIQYF TRBV29-1 NA TRBJ2-4 NA
TGTGCCAGCAGTCACCCTATCCCCAATCAGCCCCAGCATTTT CASSHPIPNQPQHF TRBV21-1 NA TRBJ1-5 NA
TGCAGCGTTGAAGGACAGGCGAACACTGAAGCTTTCTTT CSVEGQANTEAFF TRBV29-1 NA TRBJ1-1 NA
TGTGCCACCAGCAGTTATAAGAACACTGAAGCTTTCTTT CATSSYKNTEAFF TRBV15 NA TRBJ1-1 NA
TGTGCCAGTAGCCCTGCTACAGGGTACGAGCAGTACTTC CASSPATGYEQYF TRBV19 NA TRBJ2-7 NA
TGTGCCAGCAGTCCACAGGTTTTCGGCAATCAGCCCCAGCATTTT CASSPQVFGNQPQHF TRBV27 NA TRBJ1-5 NA
TGTGCCAGCTTTCCCGGGGACAGTTACACTGAAGCTTTCTTT CASFPGDSYTEAFF TRBV27 few TRBJ1-1 TRBD1